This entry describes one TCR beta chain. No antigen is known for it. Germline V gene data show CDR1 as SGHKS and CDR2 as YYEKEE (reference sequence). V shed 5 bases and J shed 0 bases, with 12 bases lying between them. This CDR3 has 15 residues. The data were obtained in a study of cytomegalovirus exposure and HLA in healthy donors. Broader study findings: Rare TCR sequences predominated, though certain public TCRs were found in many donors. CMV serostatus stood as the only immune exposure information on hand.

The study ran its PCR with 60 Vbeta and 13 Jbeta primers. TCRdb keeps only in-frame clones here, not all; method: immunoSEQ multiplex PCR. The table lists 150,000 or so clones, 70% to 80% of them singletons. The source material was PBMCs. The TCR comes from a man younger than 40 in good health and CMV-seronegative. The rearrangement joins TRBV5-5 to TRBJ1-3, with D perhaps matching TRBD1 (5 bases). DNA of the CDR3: TGTGCCAGCAGACAACAGGTCAACTCTGGAAACACCATATATTTT. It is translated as CASRQQVNSGNTIYF.